What follows describes a single T cell receptor beta chain. TCRdb keeps only in-frame clones here, not all; method: immunoSEQ multiplex PCR. Of some 60,000 clones listed, under 95% were seen once; the top ten hold roughly 3.6%. With V trimmed by 5 bases and J by 14 bases, 8 bases remained unmatched. Germline assignment: CDR1 MRHNA and CDR2 SNTAGT. CDR3 length: 12 amino acids. The sample originates from a study of T cell changes during pregnancy in multiple sclerosis. The source is a female donor in good health, enrolled as a control in a pregnancy study. The specimen comprised peripheral blood, sampled after pregnancy. The rearrangement uses TRBV6-4 and TRBJ2-2; 7 bases agree with TRBD1. CDR3 in DNA: TGTGCCAGCAGTTTGGCAGGGGGACAACTGTTTTTT. As protein: CASSLAGGQLFF.